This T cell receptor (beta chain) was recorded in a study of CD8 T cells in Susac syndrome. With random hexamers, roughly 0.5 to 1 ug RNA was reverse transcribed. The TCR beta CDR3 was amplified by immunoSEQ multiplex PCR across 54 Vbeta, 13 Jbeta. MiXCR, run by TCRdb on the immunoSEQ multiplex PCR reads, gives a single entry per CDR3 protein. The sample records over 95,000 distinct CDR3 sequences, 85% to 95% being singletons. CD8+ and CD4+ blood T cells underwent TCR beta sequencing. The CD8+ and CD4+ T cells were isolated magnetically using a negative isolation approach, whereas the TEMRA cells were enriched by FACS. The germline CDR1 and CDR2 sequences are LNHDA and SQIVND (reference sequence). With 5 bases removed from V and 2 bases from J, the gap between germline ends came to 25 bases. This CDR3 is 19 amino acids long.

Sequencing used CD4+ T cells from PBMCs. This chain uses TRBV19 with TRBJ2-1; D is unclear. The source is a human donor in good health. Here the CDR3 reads CASSSGIARPGSAYNEQFF. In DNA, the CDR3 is TGTGCCAGTAGTTCTGGCATAGCTCGGCCTGGCTCAGCCTACAATGAGCAGTTCTTC.